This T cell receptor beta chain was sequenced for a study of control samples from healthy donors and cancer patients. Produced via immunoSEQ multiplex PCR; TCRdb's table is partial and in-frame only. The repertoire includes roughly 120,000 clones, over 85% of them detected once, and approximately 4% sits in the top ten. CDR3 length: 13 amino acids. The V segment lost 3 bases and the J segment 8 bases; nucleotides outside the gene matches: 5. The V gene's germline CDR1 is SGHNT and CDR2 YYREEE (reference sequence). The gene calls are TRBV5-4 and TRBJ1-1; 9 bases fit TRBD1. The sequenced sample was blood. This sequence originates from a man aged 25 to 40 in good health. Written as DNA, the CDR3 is TGTGCCAGCAGCTCCCGGGACAGGGACGAAGCTTTCTTT. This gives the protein CASSSRDRDEAFF.